This T cell receptor beta chain was documented in a study of cytomegalovirus exposure and HLA in healthy donors (dated by TCRdb to 2016 to 2017). About the study as a whole: An earlier analysis of about 530 of the donors reported 250 to 300 Gb of sequence data and 117 million unique TCR beta sequences obtained from about 179 million T cells. Around 320 gigabases of sequencing data and 80 million or so unique TCR sequences were included in an early release covering roughly 700 HLA-typed donors. Of the approximately 400 genotyped donors, over 70% fell in the genetic ancestry cluster associated with self-reported Caucasian donors. The study was designed to test whether signatures of past pathogen exposure could be identified by cataloging public T cell receptors. The T cell repertoires of around 730 subjects were profiled by immunosequencing and related to cytomegalovirus serostatus. Along with the roughly 670-subject first cohort, a separate validation cohort of over 90 different subjects was used. The study combined high-throughput TCR immunosequencing, statistical association of individual TCRs with disease status, and machine learning to predict cytomegalovirus infection status. In a later analysis, previously published TCR beta repertoires from hundreds of donors were re-analyzed and high-resolution HLA genotyping was added so that TCR occurrence patterns could be studied. Rather than drawing on any new phenotypic data, the later analysis identified candidate immune exposures from TCR beta sequences and the way those sequences occurred across donors. To decide whether each TCR beta V gene segment behaved as functional or pseudogenic, an earlier analysis of fewer than 750 of the donors relied on high-throughput TCR beta sequencing. Donor age, sex, ethnicity and CMV serostatus were compiled together with the repertoire data. A later genetic analysis took genome-wide SNP genotypes for about three fifths of the 666 donors and used that subset as a discovery cohort. Every repertoire in the discovery cohort had been generated on one and the same sequencing platform. Both class I and class II loci were covered by HLA typing, at four-digit resolution. Typing coverage varied by locus: roughly 629-640 donors for A, B, C, DRB1 and DQB1; approximately 500 for DQA1; around 570 for DPA1; roughly 450 for DPB1. Four or five DR-DQ haplotypes were handled as single units for association and clustering, since linkage in the cohort was strong. Across approximately 420 genotyped donors of the cohort, an average of about 240,000 unique TCR beta nucleotide sequences per donor were sequenced, and roughly 20% of those sequences were non-productive. Points the paper makes about the study in general: A further reported finding was that TCR beta sequences accurately predicted the HLA-A and HLA-B alleles for most subjects in the first cohort. A later analysis found that TCR association rates varied across HLA loci, with DRB1 alleles showing the most associated TCRs and HLA-C alleles the fewest. The study gave a list of some 150 TCR beta chains associated with cytomegalovirus. Only TCR beta chains were sequenced in this cohort, and the absence of alpha or paired-chain data limited detectable features. V-gene and J-gene trimming of TCR beta chains was associated with a missense DCLRE1C variant in a later genetic analysis, and the association was replicated in an independent cohort. A cluster of highly shared sequence variants was judged likely to represent a technical artifact of the sequencing pipeline. Broadly in line with IMGT annotations, most TCR beta V segments showed up in productive rearrangements about 87% or about 30% of the time in an earlier analysis of approximately 640 of the donors. In a later genetic analysis, fewer N-insertions in productive TCRs were reported among donors in an Asian-associated ancestry cluster than the roughly 640-donor mean. The earlier analysis of 587 of the donors excluded 15 to 20 rarely observed V segments, including chromosome 9 orphons, because counts were too low. In a later analysis, HLA-associated TCR beta chains showed more clonal expansion and lower generation probabilities than non-associated chains that were equally common. A few of the identified cytomegalovirus-associated TCR beta chains were confirmed in vitro to be specific for cytomegalovirus antigens. Because HLA typing was missing for some donors at each locus, association tests included only the typed subset. Correlated functional status among segregating V segments might be attributable to linkage disequilibrium, but an unknown experimental factor could not be ruled out. According to the authors, the approach could potentially be generalized to other disease states and immunological phenotypes. Most TCR sequences were observed very rarely across donors, whereas some public TCRs were present in many individuals. Several of the top co-occurrence clusters appeared to be linked to parvovirus B19, influenza, CMV and Epstein-Barr virus, according to a later analysis. The presence/absence analyses assumed that sequencing depth was roughly uniform across donors, and that assumption may not be true. A later analysis associated 16,951 TCR beta sequences with specific HLA alleles at a false discovery rate of 0.05. Cytomegalovirus status was reported to be diagnosed by the classifier with high specificity and sensitivity in both the original and validation cohorts. When HLA alleles, especially DR and DQ, strongly co-occurred, TCR associations were difficult to assign to individual alleles. The only immune exposure information available for the cohort was CMV serostatus. Most CMV-associated TCR beta chains appeared to be HLA-restricted in a later analysis, and the HLA associations seemed to be driven largely by CMV exposure.

This clone was detected a few times. There is no known antigen for this receptor. Base qualities are not at hand, and no much larger clone is one base apart. In total, roughly 670 healthy bone marrow donors made up the cohort. Cohort members were all nominally healthy when sampled, although unrecorded immune exposures were likely present. The donor was CMV seronegative and was included in the group of about 400 seronegative cohort members. Each donor provided a peripheral blood sample, and peripheral blood mononuclear cells were used for TCR beta sequencing. The Qiagen DNeasy Blood Extraction Kit was used to extract genomic DNA from the blood cell samples. To prepare the library, the immunoSEQ multiplex PCR assay was applied. A mixture of 60 forward primers for TCR Vbeta segments and 13 reverse primers for TCR Jbeta segments was used in the multiplex PCR. Amplification of the CDR3 region of rearranged TCR beta genes was performed with a multiplex PCR assay on genomic DNA. The Illumina HiSeq System was used to sequence the amplified TCR beta libraries as 87-base-pair reads. For the original study's pipeline: A later analysis tallied roughly 76 million unique TCR beta chains across the 666 repertoires, and approximately 12 million of those chains were shared by two or more donors. A nearest-neighbor algorithm error-corrected the raw reads and collapsed the reads into unique sequences, merging closely related sequences to remove PCR and sequencing errors. To assign V, D and J gene segments, CDR3 sequences were aligned to IMGT reference sequences. For a sequence to be retained, a match of at least six nucleotides was required to both a V gene segment and a J gene segment. Rearrangements were called productive when the CDR3 lacked stop codons and stayed in frame with V and J; all others were non-productive. Following IMGT convention, CDR3 was defined as the stretch from the second conserved V-encoded cysteine up to the conserved J-encoded phenylalanine. In an earlier analysis of 587 of the donors, sequences lacking an unambiguous match to a single V gene segment were excluded. In an earlier analysis of approximately 550 of the donors, V segments were called functional above 56.7% productive rearrangements and were called segregating when the between-donor standard deviation exceeded 5%. To diagnose cytomegalovirus status from the catalog of TCR beta chain sequences, a statistical classification framework was built. V and J gene assignment, in a later analysis, came from comparing TCR nucleotide sequences with IMGT/GENE-DB human TR gene sequences. Using the TCRdist pipeline, a later analysis assigned CDR3 sequences along with most-parsimonious VDJ recombination scenarios. In a later analysis, each TCR beta chain was defined by its CDR3 amino acid sequence together with its V-gene family, and reads without a unique V-gene family were excluded. To address suspected cross-contamination and a sequencing artifact, a later analysis removed roughly 640 highly shared, low-generation-probability nucleotide sequences. In a later analysis, a clonal expansion index for each public chain was calculated from normalized within-repertoire ranks of inferred template counts. In a later analysis, generation probabilities were computed using a VDJ recombination model fitted to out-of-frame rearrangements, and the results were checked against IGoR. In a later analysis, hypergeometric tests were used to score TCR-TCR, TCR-HLA and TCR-CMV co-occurrence, with a repertoire-size bias correction applied to TCR pairs. False discovery rates were estimated in a later analysis by permuting HLA or CMV assignments 20 times. A later analysis grouped co-occurring TCRs with DBSCAN, adding TCRdist sequence similarity when clustering within HLA-allele-positive subsets. For co-occurrence clustering, repertoires with fewer than 30,000 or more than 120,000 public chains were excluded, along with five repertoires with anomalous nucleotide sharing. TCRdb limited this immuneACCESS table to in-frame rearrangements with V and J called. A share of clones is missing; checked studies link under half to unresolved V genes, and the rest is unexplained. V, J and clone size are those of that table, while D and trimming were read from the DNA. The table for this sample lists some 150,000 clones; 76% of them were counted only once. Around 3.7% of the sample is held by the ten biggest clonotypes.

Sequenced sample: PBMCs. The sequence came from a young man in good health and CMV-seronegative.

The sequence in DNA is TGCGCCAGCAGCCACCCGTCATTGGGAGGGCCTGTTTCGGGCGAGCAGTACTTC. Its protein is CASSHPSLGGPVSGEQYF. Here the chain combines TRBV4-1 and TRBJ2-7; 7 of the junction bases match TRBD2. The CDR3 goes from the cysteine to the phenylalanine over 18 residues. The retained sequence is limited to the CDR3, 54 bases, with the frame set at the first base. From the germline V gene, CDR1 is MGHRA and CDR2 is YSYEKL. Trimming takes 3 bases off V and 6 bases off J; junction bases not matched to a gene: 20.